These T cell receptor beta chains were read from a single sample in a study of siplizumab effects on memory and regulatory T cells. The antigens of these receptors remain unknown. The data were produced by immunoSEQ multiplex PCR, yet TCRdb's version contains in-frame clones alone and is incomplete. The sample lists about 13,000 clones, around 40% seen once, with 9.5% to 13% in the top ten. The sample was CFSE-low (dividing) CD8+ T cells sorted from an allogeneic mixed lymphocyte reaction. The source is a human donor in good health; the cells came from an allogeneic mixed lymphocyte reaction. CDR3s include the opening cysteine and the closing phenylalanine or tryptophan. D genes are given only for firm matches. Where a row states a size, it is once, few, many or the class of an expanded clone; other rows omit it.

D	size	V	J	DNA	CDR3
-	few	TRBV21-1	TRBJ2-3	TGTGCCAGCCCCCTCTTCGCGGGGGAAATCACAGATACGCAGTATTTT	CASPLFAGEITDTQYF
TRBD1	medium-sized	TRBV2	TRBJ1-2	TGTGCCAGCGGGGGGGACAGGGTGGTCTATGGCTACACCTTC	CASGGDRVVYGYTF
-	-	TRBV9	TRBJ2-7	TGTGCCAGCAGCGTCGACGGGAGCTACGAGCAGTACTTC	CASSVDGSYEQYF
-	few	TRBV5-1	TRBJ2-7	TGCGCCAGCAGCTTGGCCGTTTTTTCCGAGCTGGCCTACGAGCAGTACTTC	CASSLAVFSELAYEQYF
TRBD1	medium-sized	TRBV27	TRBJ1-2	TGTGCCAGCAGTCCCGGGACAGGGATAGTCTATGGCTACACCTTC	CASSPGTGIVYGYTF
TRBD1	-	TRBV5-4	TRBJ1-2	TGTGCCAGCAGCCCGCCCCCCCCACAGGGGGAGGGCTACACCTTC	CASSPPPPQGEGYTF
TRBD1	-	TRBV6-5	TRBJ2-7	TGTGCCAGCAGTTCCTCTTACAGGGGACCCCTCTACGAGCAGTACTTC	CASSSSYRGPLYEQYF
TRBD1	-	TRBV15	TRBJ1-4	TGTGCCACCAGCGAAACCCGGACAGGTCTTAATGAAAAACTGTTTTTT	CATSETRTGLNEKLFF
-	-	TRBV27	TRBJ1-2	TGTGCCAGCAGGGCCCCTGGTGGTGACTATGGCTACACCTTC	CASRAPGGDYGYTF
-	-	TRBV9	TRBJ1-3	TGTGCCAGCAGCGTCGACACGAGCTCTGGAAACACCATATATTTT	CASSVDTSSGNTIYF
TRBD1	-	TRBV7-9	TRBJ2-3	TGTGCCAGCAGCGGATCAACAGGGGGGATCACAGATACGCAGTATTTT	CASSGSTGGITDTQYF
TRBD2	-	TRBV7-3	TRBJ2-1	TGTGCCAGCAGCAAAGGGTCCGGGACTAGCTCACTAGGCGAGCAGTTCTTC	CASSKGSGTSSLGEQFF
-	once	TRBV29-1	TRBJ2-7	TGCAGCGTTACGACGACAGCCTCCTACGAGCAGTACTTC	CSVTTTASYEQYF
TRBD1	-	TRBV27	TRBJ2-7	TGTGCCAGCAGTCCTCGGACAGGGAAATACGAGCAGTACTTC	CASSPRTGKYEQYF
TRBD1	-	TRBV30	TRBJ2-7	TGTGCCTCCGACAGGGGGCGCCTCCCCTACGAGCAGTACTTC	CASDRGRLPYEQYF
TRBD1	medium-sized	TRBV27	TRBJ1-1	TGTGCCAGCAGTACGGGGACAGGAGGCACTGAAGCTTTCTTT	CASSTGTGGTEAFF
-	-	TRBV5-1	TRBJ2-7	TGCGCCAGCAGCACAGACAAGGGTGCGGGGATCCTTCACGAGCAGTACTTC	CASSTDKGAGILHEQYF
-	-	TRBV19	TRBJ2-2	TGTGCCAGTAGTATAACGGGGGGCCGGACCGGGGAGCTGTTTTTT	CASSITGGRTGELFF
-	medium-sized	TRBV27	TRBJ2-7	TGTGCCAGCAGTTTTGGGATTTCCTACGAGCAGTACTTC	CASSFGISYEQYF
TRBD1	-	TRBV19	TRBJ1-1	TGTGCCAGCTACAGGGGGCTGACTGAAGCTTTCTTT	CASYRGLTEAFF
-	few	TRBV27	TRBJ2-1	TGTGCCAGCAGTTTACTAGGGGCTAGCCCGGCCAATGAGCAGTTCTTC	CASSLLGASPANEQFF
-	-	TRBV19	TRBJ1-2	TGTGCCAGTAGTATCGGATCGAACTATGGCTACACCTTC	CASSIGSNYGYTF
-	few	TRBV19	TRBJ1-5	TGTGCCAGTAGTATGGGGGGGCGAGCGGGCAATCAGCCCCAGCATTTT	CASSMGGRAGNQPQHF
-	-	TRBV19	TRBJ2-1	TGTGCCAGTAGTGACCATAGCGGACCATCCTACAATGAGCAGTTCTTC	CASSDHSGPSYNEQFF
-	medium-sized	TRBV6-5	TRBJ2-1	TGTGCCAGCAGTTACTCGGTGAATTCCTACAATGAGCAGTTCTTC	CASSYSVNSYNEQFF
TRBD2	few	TRBV27	TRBJ2-5	TGTGCCAGCAGTCCGATCGGGACTAGCGGTCCTCAAGAGACCCAGTACTTC	CASSPIGTSGPQETQYF
-	few	TRBV9	TRBJ2-7	TGTGCCAGCAGCGTAGGGACCTCGATGGAGCAGTACTTC	CASSVGTSMEQYF
-	few	TRBV5-4	TRBJ1-4	TGTGCCAGCAGCTCCAACATCGGGACGAATGAAAAACTGTTTTTT	CASSSNIGTNEKLFF